The 26 T cell receptor beta chains reported below all come from one sample, sequenced in a study of immune evolution from preneoplasia to lung adenocarcinoma (dated by TCRdb to the early 2020s). Library method: the immunoSEQ multiplex PCR assay. As stored in TCRdb, this immuneACCESS dataset retains in-frame rearrangements with V and J assigned. A fraction of the clones does not appear; measured against another copy, unresolved V genes explain less than half of the discrepancy, and the remainder lacks a known reason. Within this sample are just under 10,000 clones, with about three quarters of them counted one time only. The top ten clones comprise about 5% of the sample. The source material was FFPE minimally invasive lung adenocarcinoma tissue. The meaning of the sample's cell subset or site label: micro-invasive lung adenocarcinoma (MIA). These TCRs come from a person aged 70 to 85 with lung adenocarcinoma. Some clones in this sample may be carry-over from other donors' samples.

The V gene is TRBV2, the J gene TRBJ2-3, with TRBD1 identical over 10 bases. CDR1 and CDR2 from the germline V gene are SNHLY and FYNNEI. The J segment lost 3 bases and the V segment lost 6 bases, leaving 0 bases of the junction unmatched. This CDR3 is built from 13 residues. The CDR3 sequence is CASRGQGTDTQYF. The CDR3, as DNA: TGTGCCAGCAGGGGACAGGGGACAGATACGCAGTATTTT.

This chain uses TRBV29-1 with TRBJ2-7, with 7 bases matching TRBD2. The germline CDR1 and CDR2 sequences are SQVTM and ANQGSEA. V shed 4 bases, J shed 7 bases, and the junction held 4 bases outside the gene matches. The CDR3 covers 11 residues. CDR3 nucleotide sequence: TGCAGCGTTGGGGAGGGCCATGAGCAGTACTTC. It codes for CSVGEGHEQYF.

V and J are TRBV29-1 and TRBJ2-5; D possibly corresponds to TRBD2 (6 bases). The length of the CDR3 is 11 residues. Germline V gene sequence: CDR1 SQVTM, CDR2 ANQGSEA. Trimming took 5 bases from V and 9 from J, leaving 13 bases between them. CDR3 bases: TGCAGCGTTTCCAGTGGGGAGGCCCAGTACTTC. It codes for CSVSSGEAQYF.

The gene calls are TRBV10-2 and TRBJ1-6; 10 bases are a match to TRBD1. The germline CDR1 and CDR2 sequences are WSHSY and SAAADI. The CDR3 extends over 14 amino acids. V gave up 5 bases and J gave up 9 bases; unmatched junction bases: 4. The CDR3 here is CASSFGQGGSPLHF. The CDR3 DNA reads as TGCGCCAGCAGTTTTGGACAGGGGGGTTCACCCCTCCACTTT.

This clone turned up a few times. The chain has TRBV2 and TRBJ1-2, with D maybe TRBD1 (5 bases). Trimming removed 8 bases from V and 6 bases from J, with 13 bases in between. The CDR3 sequence is 12 residues long. The germline gives CDR1 SNHLY, CDR2 FYNNEI. This CDR3 is CASRGQGHGYTF. The CDR3 nucleotides read TGTGCCAGCCGAGGCCAGGGCCATGGCTACACCTTC.

The rearrangement uses TRBV7-2 and TRBJ2-7; 8 bases fit TRBD2. V lost 2 bases, J lost 7 bases, and 7 bases stayed unmatched. Germline CDR1 SGHTA, CDR2 FQGNSA. The CDR3 has 14 residues. The CDR3 nucleotides are TGTGCCAGCAGCTTACAAGCGGGAGCCAAAGAGCAGTACTTC. This codes for CASSLQAGAKEQYF.

V and J are TRBV28 and TRBJ2-2, with D unresolved. V shed 7 bases and J shed 5 bases, with 14 bases lying between them. This CDR3 region has 14 residues. The germline CDR1 and CDR2 sequences are MDHEN and SYDVKM. The CDR3 sequence is CASKDSMFTGELFF. DNA for the CDR3: TGTGCCAGCAAGGATAGCATGTTTACCGGGGAGCTGTTTTTT.

Here the CDR3 DNA reads TGTGCCAGCTCACTACAGGGGCTTGCTGGGGCCAACGTCCTGACTTTC. Translation gives CASSLQGLAGANVLTF. The V gene is TRBV18, the J gene TRBJ2-6; 7 nucleotides line up with TRBD1. The germline CDR1 and CDR2 sequences are KGHSH and LQKENI. The V segment lost 4 bases and the J segment 2 bases; nucleotides outside the gene matches: 5. The CDR3 runs 16 residues.

J is TRBJ2-5 and V is TRBV7-6; D unresolved. The germline V and J ends were trimmed by 5 bases and 1 base, with 14 bases remaining between them. The CDR3 is 15 residues long. Germline V gene sequence: CDR1 SGHVS, CDR2 FNYEAQ. The CDR3 sequence: CASSPQPGLQETQYF. CDR3 nucleotides: TGTGCCAGCAGCCCCCAACCGGGCCTCCAAGAGACCCAGTACTTC.

In nucleotides, the CDR3 is TGTGCCAGCAGTCTAAGACCAGGGGCCGGGGAGACCCAGTACTTC. This sequence encodes CASSLRPGAGETQYF. V and J are TRBV27 and TRBJ2-5; a weak D match, TRBD1 (6 bases). The CDR3 loop spans 15 amino acids. Germline V CDR1 and CDR2: MNHEY, SMNVEV (reference sequence). Between the trimmed V and J ends, which lost 5 bases and 5 bases, there was a span of 18 bases.

The chain employs TRBV6-1 and TRBJ1-1; TRBD1 matches at 9 bases. CDR1 is MNHNS and CDR2 is SASEGT in the germline V gene. V was clipped by 2 bases and J by 5 bases; unmatched bases: 6. This CDR3 spans 15 amino acids. Here the CDR3 DNA reads TGTGCCAGCAGTGAAATAGGGACAGGGAAAACTGAAGCTTTCTTT. It specifies CASSEIGTGKTEAFF.

This clone occurred once. The CDR3 is CASSQASRSTDTQYF. The DNA for the CDR3 is TGCGCCAGCAGCCAGGCTAGCAGATCCACAGATACGCAGTATTTT. V is TRBV5-1 and J is TRBJ2-3; D might be TRBD2 (5 bases). Germline values: CDR1 SGHRS, CDR2 YFSETQ. The germline V and J ends were trimmed by 4 bases and 2 bases, with 14 bases remaining between them. The CDR3 consists of 15 residues.

The CDR3 sequence: CASNGLASTDTQYF. As DNA, the CDR3 is TGTGCCAGCAACGGACTGGCTAGCACAGATACGCAGTATTTT. The J gene is TRBJ2-3, the V gene TRBV2; perhaps TRBD2 as D (5 bases). The germline V and J ends were trimmed by 7 bases and 0 bases, with 11 bases remaining between them. Looked up from germline, CDR1 is SNHLY and CDR2 is FYNNEI. The CDR3 sequence is 14 residues long.

The table lists this clone with a few counts. Compared with germline, one end of the junction differs, possibly owing to a read error. This chain joins TRBV19 and TRBJ1-5, with unresolved D. Germline-derived CDR1 and CDR2 are LNHDA and SQIVND (reference sequence). CDR3 length: 13 residues. The CDR3 protein is CASSLDSNQPQHF. The CDR3 DNA is TGCGCCAGCAGTCTGGATAGCAATCAGCCCCAGCATTTT.

The chain recombines TRBV19 with TRBJ1-5; 9 positions agree with TRBD1. CDR1 is LNHDA and CDR2 is SQIVND in the germline V gene (reference sequence). This CDR3 spans 16 amino acids. Losses at the gene ends were 5 bases for V and 7 bases for J; bases not matched to a gene: 12. The CDR3 bases are TGTGCCAGTAGTCCGAGGGGGACAGGGTCCCGGCAGCCCCAGCATTTT. Translated, it gives CASSPRGTGSRQPQHF.

As DNA, the CDR3 is TGCGCCAGCAGCTTGACAGGGTACCAAGAGACCCAGTACTTC. Translating it yields CASSLTGYQETQYF. This chain uses TRBV5-1 with TRBJ2-5; tentatively, D is TRBD1 (6 bases). The CDR3 contains 14 residues. V lost 1 base and J 0 bases, leaving 7 bases between the germline ends. Germline lookup yields CDR1 SGHRS and CDR2 YFSETQ.

The CDR3 bases are TGTGCCTGGACCGGGGACAGGGGGATAAATGAGCAGTTCTTC. Protein: CAWTGDRGINEQFF. The chain has TRBV30 and TRBJ2-1, with TRBD1 matching 11 bases. Unmatched junction bases numbered 6, after V lost 4 bases and J lost 7 bases. The CDR3 extends over 14 amino acids. CDR1 GTSNPN and CDR2 SVGIG come from the germline V gene (reference sequence).

V usage is TRBV5-4 and J usage is TRBJ2-1; 7 positions match TRBD2. CDR1 is SGHNT and CDR2 is YYREEE in the germline V gene (reference sequence). The CDR3 has 14 amino acids. With 7 bases clipped from V and 1 base from J, the junction kept 5 bases outside the gene matches. Here the CDR3 reads CASSSGGSYNEQFF. For the CDR3, the DNA is TGTGCCAGCTCCTCGGGGGGTTCCTACAATGAGCAGTTCTTC.

The J gene is TRBJ2-1, the V gene TRBV30, with D perhaps assigned TRBD1 or TRBD2 (5 bases each). The germline V gene encodes CDR1 GTSNPN and CDR2 SVGIG (reference sequence). V lost 5 bases to trimming and J lost 5 bases, with 10 bases between them. The CDR3 is made up of 12 amino acids. CDR3 in DNA: TGTGCCTGGTGCAGGGACCACAATGAGCAGTTCTTC. Translated: CAWCRDHNEQFF.

The chain combines TRBV11-2 with TRBJ2-3; no definite D call. Germline CDR1 is SGHAT and CDR2 is FQNNGV. The CDR3 has 14 amino acids. Deletions cut 0 bases from V and 4 bases from J, with 8 bases between. CDR3 protein: CASSLDVVADTQYF. The DNA of the CDR3 is TGTGCCAGCAGCTTAGATGTTGTGGCAGATACGCAGTATTTT.

The rearrangement uses TRBV29-1 and TRBJ2-5; D may be TRBD2 (6 bases). This CDR3 has 13 residues. The V gene lost 5 bases and the J gene lost 4 bases, with 14 bases spanning the gap. Germline V gene lookup returns CDR1 SQVTM and CDR2 ANQGSEA. The chain's CDR3 is CSVTPGGGETQYF. The CDR3 nucleotides are TGCAGCGTTACCCCCGGGGGAGGAGAGACCCAGTACTTC.

The chain uses TRBV5-1 and TRBJ1-2; a possible D gene is TRBD1 (5 bases). The germline V gene has CDR1 SGHRS and CDR2 YFSETQ. CDR3 length: 14 residues. Trimming left V 2 bases short and J 8 bases short, with 16 bases between. Written as DNA, the CDR3 is TGCGCCAGCAGCTTCCAGGGAGGGCCCATCGGCTACACCTTC. Translation gives CASSFQGGPIGYTF.

The CDR3 reads CASSYYQSGELFF. The CDR3 DNA reads TGTGCCAGCAGCTATTATCAGTCCGGGGAGCTGTTTTTT. The chain is built from TRBV14 and TRBJ2-2; D is undetermined. Germline loops: CDR1 SGHDN, CDR2 FVKESK. This CDR3 has 13 amino acids. The germline V and J ends were trimmed by 5 bases and 6 bases, with 10 bases remaining between them.

The chain carries TRBV19 and TRBJ1-2, with D perhaps TRBD1 (5 bases). Germline values: CDR1 LNHDA, CDR2 SQIVND (reference sequence). Trimming took 7 bases from V and 2 from J, leaving 11 bases between them. The CDR3 runs 13 residues. The CDR3 is CASTRGENYGYTF. CDR3 sequence (DNA): TGTGCCAGTACTCGAGGGGAGAACTATGGCTACACCTTC.

This clone has more than one count but fewer than ten. CDR3 bases: TGTGCCAGCAGCTTAGCGGGGAGCACAGATACGCAGTATTTT. Protein: CASSLAGSTDTQYF. The gene calls are TRBV7-9 and TRBJ2-3, with unresolved D. Trimming removed 0 bases at V and 0 bases at J, with 4 bases between. The CDR3 is made up of 14 amino acids. CDR1 and CDR2 (germline): SEHNR, FQNEAQ (reference sequence). Full variable domain (remainder filled in from reference TRBV7-9 and TRBJ2-3): DTGVSQNPRHKITKRGQNVTFRCDPISEHNRLYWYRQTLGQGPEFLTYFQNEAQLEKSRLLSDRFSAERPKGSFSTLEIQRTEQGDSAMYLCASSLAGSTDTQYFGPGTRLTVL.

V is TRBV18 and J is TRBJ2-1; D unresolved. Trimming cost V 3 bases and J 5 bases, with 17 bases left between them. The germline CDR1 and CDR2 sequences are KGHSH and LQKENI. This CDR3 is built from 16 residues. CDR3 nucleotide sequence: TGTGCCAGCTCACCCCACCCCGTGACGGTTCACAATGAGCAGTTCTTC. The encoded protein is CASSPHPVTVHNEQFF.